This T cell receptor (beta chain) is from a study of cytomegalovirus exposure and HLA in healthy donors. Note on this clone: One end of the junction varies from germline; a read error may be responsible.

This table comes from immunoSEQ multiplex PCR, and its TCRdb copy is limited to in-frame clones, with some not included. The sample shows about 82,000 clones, around 94% of them seen only once. Germline values: CDR1 SSHAT, CDR2 FNYEAQ (reference sequence). The CDR3 extends over 14 amino acids. The receptor was derived from a man younger than 35 in good health and CMV-seronegative. This rearrangement joins TRBV7-7 to TRBJ1-1; 7 bases map to TRBD1. Sample: PBMCs. The CDR3 loop reads CASSPTDRETEAFF. In DNA, the CDR3 is TGTGCTAGCAGCCCAACAGACAGGGAGACTGAAGCTTTCTTT.